This record concerns one TCR beta chain sequence. As processed by the authors: Amplification with reference gene primers provided the estimates of nucleated cell counts. Here immunoSEQ multiplex PCR was the method, and the copy in TCRdb shows in-frame clones only, minus some. V, J and clone size reflect that table, while D and trimming were determined from the DNA. The top ten clones hold approximately 3.2% of a sample with about 250,000 clones, around three quarters of them seen once. CDR1 is MRHNA and CDR2 is SNTAGT in the germline V gene. V lost 6 bases to trimming and J lost 2 bases; unmatched junction nucleotides: 11. This CDR3 spans 17 amino acids. The data stem from a study of blood T cell repertoires in COVID-19. Study summary: The study drew acute and convalescent COVID-19 samples from the United States, Italy and Spain.

The receptor was derived from a woman of 80 years or more with acute or convalescent COVID-19. The V and J genes are TRBV6-4 and TRBJ2-5, with 11 bases lining up with TRBD2. Specimen: peripheral blood. CDR3: CASRAGLAGSPQETQYF. Here the CDR3 DNA reads TGTGCCAGCAGGGCAGGACTAGCGGGTTCCCCGCAAGAGACCCAGTACTTC.